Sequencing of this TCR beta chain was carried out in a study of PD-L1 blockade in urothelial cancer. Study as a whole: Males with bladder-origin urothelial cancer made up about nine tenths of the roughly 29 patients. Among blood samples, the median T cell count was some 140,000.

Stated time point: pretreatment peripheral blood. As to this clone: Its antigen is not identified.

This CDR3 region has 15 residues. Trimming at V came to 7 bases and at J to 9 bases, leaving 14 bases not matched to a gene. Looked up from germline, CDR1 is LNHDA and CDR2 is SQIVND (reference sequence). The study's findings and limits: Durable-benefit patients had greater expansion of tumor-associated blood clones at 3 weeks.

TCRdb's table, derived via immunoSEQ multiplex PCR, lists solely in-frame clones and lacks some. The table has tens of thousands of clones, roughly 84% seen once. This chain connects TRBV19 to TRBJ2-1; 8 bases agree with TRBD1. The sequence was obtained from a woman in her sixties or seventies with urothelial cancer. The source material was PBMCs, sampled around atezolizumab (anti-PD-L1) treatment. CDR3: CASNHRDRPNVEQFF. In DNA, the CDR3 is TGTGCCAGTAACCACCGGGACAGGCCGAACGTTGAGCAGTTCTTC.